Shown below are 5 T cell receptor beta chains from a single sample sequenced in a study of cytomegalovirus exposure and HLA in healthy donors. The PCR used 60 Vbeta and 13 Jbeta primers. The repertoire was sequenced with immunoSEQ multiplex PCR; TCRdb's copy has only in-frame clones and lacks some. Counted here are some 150,000 clones, 60% to 80% occurring once; the ten biggest clones make up approximately 1.5%. Sequencing was done on a sample of PBMCs. These receptors were obtained from a male donor in good health and CMV-seronegative.

This chain connects TRBV2 to TRBJ1-5; unclear D gene. The CDR3 consists of 15 residues. In germline, CDR1 is SNHLY, CDR2 FYNNEI. The ends were cut back, 6 bases at V and 0 bases at J, with 12 bases in the middle. This CDR3 reads CASSAEAASNQPQHF. CDR3 DNA sequence: TGTGCCAGCAGCGCCGAGGCAGCTAGCAATCAGCCCCAGCATTTT.

This rearrangement joins TRBV7-8 to TRBJ1-1; TRBD1 is a possible D gene (5 bases). Germline V CDR1 and CDR2: SGHVS, FQNEAQ. V lost 5 bases and J 0 bases, leaving 10 bases between the germline ends. This CDR3 spans 14 amino acids. The CDR3 region has the DNA TGTGCCAGCAGCCCGGGACTGATGAACACTGAAGCTTTCTTT. Protein product: CASSPGLMNTEAFF.

The chain employs TRBV2 and TRBJ2-5, with D unclear. This CDR3 region has 14 residues. Germline V CDR1 and CDR2: SNHLY, FYNNEI. V was trimmed by 7 bases and J by 1 base, leaving 13 bases between them. CDR3 in amino acids: CASTLPTLQETQYF. The CDR3 bases are TGTGCCAGCACCCTACCTACCCTCCAAGAGACCCAGTACTTC.

For the CDR3, the DNA is TGTGCCAGCAGCCAAGCTGCCCGAGAGACCCAGTACTTC. Amino acid sequence: CASSQAARETQYF. The rearrangement uses TRBV7-3 and TRBJ2-5; no firm D call. The CDR3 spans 13 residues. Germline-derived CDR1 and CDR2 are SGHTA and FQGTGA. The V end lost 5 bases, the J end lost 4 bases, and 11 bases lay between the germline ends.

The rearrangement joins TRBV11-3 to TRBJ2-2, with TRBD1 matching 7 bases. After removal of 5 bases from V and 6 bases from J, the junction contained 9 bases not matched to a gene. Germline lookup yields CDR1 SGHNT and CDR2 YENEEA. This CDR3 has 15 amino acids. This CDR3 reads CASSPGTANPGELFF. The DNA for the CDR3 is TGTGCCAGCAGCCCCGGGACAGCCAATCCCGGGGAGCTGTTTTTT.